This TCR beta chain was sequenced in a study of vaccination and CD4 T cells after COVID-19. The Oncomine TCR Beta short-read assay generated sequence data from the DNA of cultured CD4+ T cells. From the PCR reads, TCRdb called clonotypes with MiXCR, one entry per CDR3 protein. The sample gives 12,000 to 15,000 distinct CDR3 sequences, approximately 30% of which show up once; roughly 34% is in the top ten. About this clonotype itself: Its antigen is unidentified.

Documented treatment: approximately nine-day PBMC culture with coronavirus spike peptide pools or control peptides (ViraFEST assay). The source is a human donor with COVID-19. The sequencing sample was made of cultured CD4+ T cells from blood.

As DNA, the CDR3 is TGTGCCAGCAGTTCGTACCGGACAGGGTTTGGAAACACCATATATTTT. Translated: CASSSYRTGFGNTIYF. The chain recombines TRBV7-2 with TRBJ1-3, with TRBD1 matching over 8 bases. This CDR3 region has 16 residues. In germline, CDR1 is SGHTA, CDR2 FQGNSA. The junction had 10 bases not matched to a gene; V was cut back by 6 bases and J by 3 bases.